Listed here are 30 T cell receptor beta chains from one sample, sequenced in a study of cytomegalovirus exposure and HLA in healthy donors (dated by TCRdb to the late 2010s). The receptor library was made with the immunoSEQ multiplex PCR assay. For the multiplex PCR, a mixture combining 60 forward primers for TCR Vbeta segments and 13 reverse primers for TCR Jbeta segments was used. Sourced from immuneACCESS, this table was stored by TCRdb with only in-frame sequences that have V and J called. A share of the clones is absent; for the studies checked, an unresolved V gene accounts for under half, and the remainder has no known explanation. This sample gives around 96,000 clones in total; around four fifths of them show up just once. Jointly, the top ten make up around 10% of the sample. Sequenced: PBMCs. Receptors originate from a man aged 25 to 40 in good health and CMV-seropositive.

This rearrangement joins TRBV5-1 to TRBJ1-1; D might be TRBD1 (6 bases). This CDR3 has 14 amino acids. Germline V gene data show CDR1 as SGHRS and CDR2 as YFSETQ. The germline V and J ends were trimmed by 4 bases and 4 bases, with 14 bases remaining between them. The CDR3 spells CASSPTGRGTEAFF. The CDR3 DNA is TGCGCCAGCAGCCCAACAGGGAGAGGCACTGAAGCTTTCTTT.

This chain connects TRBV7-8 to TRBJ2-1; possible D gene TRBD2, 6 bases. Germline V gene sequence: CDR1 SGHVS, CDR2 FQNEAQ. The CDR3 runs 13 residues. V was cut by 8 bases and J by 0 bases, with 8 bases left in between. The CDR3 sequence: CASGGFSYNEQFF. CDR3 nucleotide sequence: TGTGCCAGCGGGGGGTTCTCCTACAATGAGCAGTTCTTC.

This chain connects TRBV6-5 to TRBJ2-5, with D perhaps TRBD1 (5 bases). V lost 2 bases and J 5 bases, leaving 15 bases between the germline ends. This CDR3 is 15 amino acids long. From germline, CDR1 is MNHEY and CDR2 SVGAGI. The chain's CDR3 is CASSYRTRHRETQYF. In nucleotides, the CDR3 is TGTGCCAGCAGTTACCGAACGCGACACAGGGAGACCCAGTACTTC.

V is TRBV9 and J is TRBJ1-1; D not certain. The V end lost 0 bases, the J end lost 1 base, and 10 bases lay between the germline ends. Germline V lookup: CDR1 SGDLS, CDR2 YYNGEE. The CDR3 length is 15 residues. Here the CDR3 reads CASSVVPGENTEAFF. In DNA, the CDR3 is TGTGCCAGCAGCGTAGTTCCAGGCGAGAACACTGAAGCTTTCTTT.

The chain carries TRBV7-6 and TRBJ2-1; 7 nucleotides match TRBD1. After removal of 4 bases from V and 4 bases from J, the junction contained 4 bases not matched to a gene. Germline values: CDR1 SGHVS, CDR2 FNYEAQ. This CDR3 is built from 14 residues. CDR3 bases: TGTGCCAGCAGCTCCAGACAGGGTTACAATGAGCAGTTCTTC. Translated: CASSSRQGYNEQFF.

This chain links TRBV11-1 with TRBJ2-7, with 10 bases lining up with TRBD1. The germline V gene encodes CDR1 SGHAT and CDR2 FQDESV (reference sequence). V was pared by 1 base and J by 3 bases, with 3 bases of the junction left unmatched. The CDR3 runs to 15 residues. CDR3 residues: CASSLERTGGYEQYF. CDR3 DNA sequence: TGTGCCAGCAGCTTAGAACGGACAGGGGGCTACGAGCAGTACTTC.

This chain uses TRBV6-4 with TRBJ2-1, with 12 bases that match TRBD2. This CDR3 has 14 amino acids. Germline lookup yields CDR1 MRHNA and CDR2 SNTAGT. Trimming at V came to 4 bases and at J to 9 bases, leaving 4 bases not matched to a gene. CDR3 region: CASSALAGGGEQFF. The CDR3 bases are TGTGCCAGCAGTGCCCTAGCGGGGGGGGGTGAGCAGTTCTTC.

On this clone: An end of the junction does not agree with germline; a read error may underlie this. J is TRBJ2-7 and V is TRBV7-9; possibly TRBD2 for D (5 bases). The CDR3 totals 15 residues. From germline, CDR1 is SEHNR and CDR2 FQNEAQ (reference sequence). CDR3 loop: CSSSLSGSLPYEQYF. CDR3 DNA sequence: TGTTCCAGCAGCTTATCGGGGTCCCTCCCCTACGAGCAGTACTTC.

The chain couples TRBV5-1 to TRBJ1-6, with 10 bases identical to TRBD1. In germline, CDR1 is SGHRS, CDR2 YFSETQ. Losses at the gene ends were 4 bases for V and 8 bases for J; bases not matched to a gene: 9. CDR3 length equals 16 residues. In DNA, the CDR3 is TGCGCCAGCAGCCTGTCCGGGACAGGGGTTGATTCACCCCTCCACTTT. It translates to CASSLSGTGVDSPLHF. Supplemented by reference TRBV5-1 and TRBJ1-6, the full variable domain reads KAGVTQTPRYLIKTRGQQVTLSCSPISGHRSVSWYQQTPGQGLQFLFEYFSETQRNKGNFPGRFSGRQFSNSRSEMNVSTLELGDSALYLCASSLSGTGVDSPLHFGNGTRLTVT.

The rearrangement joins TRBV7-9 to TRBJ2-7; 7 bases match TRBD2. Per germline, CDR1 SEHNR and CDR2 FQNEAQ (reference sequence). The CDR3 is 15 amino acids. The J segment lost 4 bases and the V segment lost 0 bases, leaving 6 bases of the junction unmatched. Written as DNA, the CDR3 is TGTGCCAGCAGCTTAGCGCGGGGGAGAGTGTACGAGCAGTACTTC. Translated, it gives CASSLARGRVYEQYF.

As for this clone: At one boundary the junction diverges from the germline segment, which might be a read error. This chain uses TRBV7-9 with TRBJ1-6; 8 nucleotides line up with TRBD1. CDR1 is SEHNR and CDR2 is FQNEAQ in the germline V gene (reference sequence). This CDR3 region has 17 residues. The CDR3 protein is CSSSFGQGSPYNSPLHF. CDR3 nucleotide sequence: TGTTCCAGCAGCTTCGGACAGGGAAGCCCCTATAATTCACCCCTCCACTTT.

The gene calls are TRBV11-2 and TRBJ1-1, with unresolved D. The CDR3 consists of 12 residues. Germline V gives CDR1 SGHAT, CDR2 FQNNGV. Trimming stripped 0 bases from V and 5 bases from J, with 4 bases between. CDR3 DNA sequence: TGTGCCAGCAGCTTAGACCGGACTGAAGCTTTCTTT. This translates into CASSLDRTEAFF.

The rearrangement joins TRBV11-1 to TRBJ1-2, with 7 bases fitting TRBD1. The CDR3 is 13 amino acids. CDR1 is SGHAT and CDR2 is FQDESV in the germline V gene (reference sequence). Losses at the gene ends were 5 bases for V and 8 bases for J; bases not matched to a gene: 8. The CDR3 sequence: CASSLDRDDGYTF. CDR3 sequence (DNA): TGTGCCAGCAGCCTTGACAGGGATGACGGCTACACCTTC.

The chain carries TRBV5-1 and TRBJ2-1; D is possibly TRBD1 (5 bases). This CDR3 spans 13 amino acids. The germline V gene has CDR1 SGHRS and CDR2 YFSETQ. Trimming removed 4 bases from V and 8 bases from J, with 13 bases in between. The CDR3 sequence: CASSQRGWDEQFF. Written as DNA, the CDR3 is TGCGCCAGCAGCCAAAGGGGTTGGGATGAGCAGTTCTTC. Full variable domain (rest looked up from reference TRBV5-1 and TRBJ2-1): KAGVTQTPRYLIKTRGQQVTLSCSPISGHRSVSWYQQTPGQGLQFLFEYFSETQRNKGNFPGRFSGRQFSNSRSEMNVSTLELGDSALYLCASSQRGWDEQFFGPGTRLTVL.

This clone was found a few times. V and J are TRBV2 and TRBJ1-1; 7 nucleotides match TRBD1. There are 13 residues in the CDR3. The V gene end was trimmed by 6 bases and the J gene end by 4 bases; junction bases not matched to a gene: 5. Germline CDR1 is SNHLY and CDR2 is FYNNEI. The CDR3 region is CASRTGVGTEAFF. The CDR3 DNA reads as TGTGCCAGCAGAACAGGGGTTGGCACTGAAGCTTTCTTT. The entire variable domain, with the rest obtained from reference TRBV2 and TRBJ1-1, is as follows: EPEVTQTPSHQVTQMGQEVILRCVPISNHLYFYWYRQILGQKVEFLVSFYNNEISEKSEIFDDQFSVERPDGSNFTLKIRSTKLEDSAMYFCASRTGVGTEAFFGQGTRLTVV.

The V gene is TRBV29-1, the J gene TRBJ2-5; tentatively, D is TRBD2 (12 bases). The CDR3 is 21 amino acids. Germline V lookup: CDR1 SQVTM, CDR2 ANQGSEA. V gave up 6 bases and J gave up 5 bases, with 40 bases separating them. DNA of the CDR3: TGCAGCGTGAGGGTGGACAGGGGGCGTTTCGGGCTAGCGGGGGGGGTCGAGACCCAGTACTTC. This translates into CSVRVDRGRFGLAGGVETQYF.

The V gene is TRBV19, the J gene TRBJ1-4, with D perhaps TRBD1 (6 bases). V dropped 7 bases and J dropped 8 bases, with 23 bases sitting between them. Germline V gene sequence: CDR1 LNHDA, CDR2 SQIVND (reference sequence). The CDR3 contains 16 residues. The CDR3 nucleotides read TGTGCCAGTACCTCACCAAGGGAACAGGGCAGCGAAAAACTGTTTTTT. Protein sequence: CASTSPREQGSEKLFF.

The chain recombines TRBV4-3 with TRBJ2-5, with 9 bases matching TRBD1. Germline CDR1 and CDR2: LGHNA and YSLEER. This CDR3 contains 18 residues. The V gene end was trimmed by 4 bases and the J gene end by 4 bases; junction bases not matched to a gene: 16. CDR3 region: CASSPVAQGAHGAETQYF. The CDR3 nucleotides read TGCGCCAGCAGCCCTGTCGCACAGGGGGCTCACGGGGCAGAGACCCAGTACTTC.

In regard to this clone: This likely comes from a read error, as the CDR3 has no conserved phenylalanine or tryptophan at its end. This chain uses TRBV6-1 with TRBJ1-2, with 8 bases lining up with TRBD1. Trimming at V came to 6 bases and at J to 4 bases, leaving 7 bases not matched to a gene. The CDR3 is 14 residues long. Looked up from germline, CDR1 is MNHNS and CDR2 is SASEGT. The CDR3 spells CASRLDRGPYGYTS. The CDR3 DNA is TGTGCCAGCAGACTAGACAGGGGACCCTATGGCTACACCTCC.

The V call is TRBV6-5, the J call TRBJ2-3; D gene ambiguous. Germline assignment: CDR1 MNHEY and CDR2 SVGAGI. The CDR3 is made up of 13 amino acids. V dropped 8 bases and J dropped 0 bases, with 9 bases sitting between them. CDR3 DNA sequence: TGTGCCAGCTGCGAGAGTAGCACAGATACGCAGTATTTT. Protein: CASCESSTDTQYF.

This clone appeared a few times. The chain carries TRBV4-1 and TRBJ1-5; D is possibly TRBD1 (6 bases). The CDR3 length is 19 residues. The germline V gene encodes CDR1 MGHRA and CDR2 YSYEKL. Deletions cut 1 base from V and 4 bases from J, with 23 bases between. CDR3 coding DNA: TGCGCCAGCAGCCAAGCGGGGTTGGGATTGGGGGCCGCAAATCAGCCCCAGCATTTT. The encoded protein is CASSQAGLGLGAANQPQHF.

This clone has just one count. The chain has TRBV27 and TRBJ2-1, with 9 nucleotides matching TRBD1. Germline-derived CDR1 and CDR2 are MNHEY and SMNVEV (reference sequence). The length of the CDR3 is 14 residues. V lost 10 bases, J lost 3 bases, and 7 bases stayed unmatched. The DNA for the CDR3 is TGTGCCACCATCAGGGACAGGGTCTACAATGAGCAGTTCTTC. Translation: CATIRDRVYNEQFF.

The J gene is TRBJ1-6, the V gene TRBV5-8, with 8 bases that match TRBD1. Germline values: CDR1 SGHTS, CDR2 YDEGEE. The CDR3 sequence is 15 residues long. Germline trimming cut 4 bases from V and 9 bases from J; bases unmatched to any gene: 9. The CDR3, as DNA: TGTGCCAGCAGCGAACCTGGCAGGGGGCCTTCACCCCTCCACTTT. This encodes CASSEPGRGPSPLHF.

The chain links TRBV5-1 to TRBJ2-7; 14 positions match TRBD2. CDR3 length: 15 residues. The V gene's germline CDR1 is SGHRS and CDR2 YFSETQ. After removal of 4 bases from V and 4 bases from J, the junction contained 4 bases not matched to a gene. CDR3 residues: CASSPGTSGGYEQYF. As DNA, the CDR3 is TGCGCCAGCAGCCCGGGGACTAGCGGGGGTTACGAGCAGTACTTC. The entire variable domain, with the rest obtained from reference TRBV5-1 and TRBJ2-7, is as follows: KAGVTQTPRYLIKTRGQQVTLSCSPISGHRSVSWYQQTPGQGLQFLFEYFSETQRNKGNFPGRFSGRQFSNSRSEMNVSTLELGDSALYLCASSPGTSGGYEQYFGPGTRLTVT.

The chain employs TRBV6-1 and TRBJ2-5; TRBD1 aligns across 7 bases. The J call may not be correct, given that the DNA end is closer to TRBJ2-7. Looked up from germline, CDR1 is MNHNS and CDR2 is SASEGT. The CDR3 contains 14 residues. In DNA form, the CDR3 reads TGTGCCAGCACTACAGGACAGGCCACCTACGAGCAGTACTTC. This translates into CASTTGQATYEQYF.

The chain couples TRBV7-9 to TRBJ2-3, with TRBD2 identical over 8 bases. Germline CDR1 SEHNR, CDR2 FQNEAQ (reference sequence). This CDR3 region has 18 residues. V lost 1 base and J lost 0; bases outside the gene matches: 9. The CDR3 sequence: CASSLGSQLAVSTDTQYF. The CDR3 DNA sequence: TGTGCCAGCAGCTTAGGGTCCCAACTAGCGGTTAGCACAGATACGCAGTATTTT.

Concerning this clone itself: Distinct nucleotide sequences in the sample also encode this CDR3. The chain uses TRBV9 and TRBJ1-1; D is perhaps TRBD1 (6 bases). This CDR3 is built from 14 residues. Germline V gene sequence: CDR1 SGDLS, CDR2 YYNGEE. V lost 0 bases and J lost 3, with 9 bases in between. CDR3 region: CASSVEGGDTEAFF. The DNA of the CDR3 is TGTGCCAGCAGCGTAGAAGGGGGTGACACTGAAGCTTTCTTT.

The chain joins TRBV11-2 to TRBJ2-2, with a tentative D call TRBD2 (5 bases). Trimming shortened V by 8 bases and J by 4 bases, and 17 bases separated the two germline ends. This CDR3 region has 15 residues. Germline CDR1 reads SGHAT; CDR2 reads FQNNGV. CDR3 region: CASLLDLESTGELFF. The CDR3 DNA reads TGTGCCAGCCTTCTGGACTTGGAAAGCACCGGGGAGCTGTTTTTT.

This chain joins TRBV7-6 and TRBJ2-5; TRBD2 aligns across 14 bases. The tail of the sequence fits TRBJ2-7 better, so the J call may be wrong. The CDR3 consists of 16 residues. Germline V gene sequence: CDR1 SGHVS, CDR2 FNYEAQ. The CDR3 nucleotides read TGTGCCAGCAGCAGGGGTGCGACTAGCGGGAGGGACGAGCAGTACTTC. Translated, it gives CASSRGATSGRDEQYF.

This clone appeared a few times. The chain is built from TRBV5-8 and TRBJ1-5, with D tentatively TRBD1 (6 bases). With 4 bases removed from V and 3 bases from J, the gap between germline ends came to 14 bases. The germline V gene encodes CDR1 SGHTS and CDR2 YDEGEE. The CDR3 extends over 15 amino acids. The CDR3 protein is CASSIGQKVNQPQHF. In nucleotides, the CDR3 is TGTGCCAGCAGCATCGGACAGAAAGTCAATCAGCCCCAGCATTTT.